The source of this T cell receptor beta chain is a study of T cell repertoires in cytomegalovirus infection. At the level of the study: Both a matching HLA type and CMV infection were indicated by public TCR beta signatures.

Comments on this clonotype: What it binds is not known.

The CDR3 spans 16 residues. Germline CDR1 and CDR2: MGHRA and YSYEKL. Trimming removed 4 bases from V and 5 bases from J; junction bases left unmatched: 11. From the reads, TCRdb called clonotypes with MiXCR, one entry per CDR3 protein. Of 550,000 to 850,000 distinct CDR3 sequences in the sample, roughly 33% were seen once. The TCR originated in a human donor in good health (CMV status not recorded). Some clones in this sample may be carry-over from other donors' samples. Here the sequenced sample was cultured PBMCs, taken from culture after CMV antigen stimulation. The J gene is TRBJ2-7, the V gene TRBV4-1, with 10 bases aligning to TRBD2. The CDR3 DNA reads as TGCGCCAGCAGCCCTATTACACCGGGACTAGCGAACGAGCAGTACTTC. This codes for CASSPITPGLANEQYF.